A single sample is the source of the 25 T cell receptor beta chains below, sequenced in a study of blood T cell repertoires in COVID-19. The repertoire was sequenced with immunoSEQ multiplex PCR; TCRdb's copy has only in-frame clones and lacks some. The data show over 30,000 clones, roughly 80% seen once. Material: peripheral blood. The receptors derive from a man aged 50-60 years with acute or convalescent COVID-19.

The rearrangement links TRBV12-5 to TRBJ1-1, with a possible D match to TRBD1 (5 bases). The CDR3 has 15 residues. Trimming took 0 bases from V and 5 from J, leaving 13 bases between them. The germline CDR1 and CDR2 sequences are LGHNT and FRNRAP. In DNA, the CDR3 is TGTGCTAGTGGTTTGGTTGTGGGTCCAGGGACTGAAGCTTTCTTT. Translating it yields CASGLVVGPGTEAFF. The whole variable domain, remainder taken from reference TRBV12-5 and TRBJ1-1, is DARVTQTPRHKVTEMGQEVTMRCQPILGHNTVFWYRQTMMQGLELLAYFRNRAPLDDSGMPKDRFSAEMPDATLATLKIQPSEPRDSAVYFCASGLVVGPGTEAFFGQGTRLTVV.

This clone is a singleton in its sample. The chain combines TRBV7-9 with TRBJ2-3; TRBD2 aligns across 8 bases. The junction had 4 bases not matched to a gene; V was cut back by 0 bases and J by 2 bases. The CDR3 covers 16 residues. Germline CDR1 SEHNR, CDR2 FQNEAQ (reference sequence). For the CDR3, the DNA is TGTGCCAGCAGCTTAGCTAGCGGGGTTCTCACAGATACGCAGTATTTT. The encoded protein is CASSLASGVLTDTQYF.

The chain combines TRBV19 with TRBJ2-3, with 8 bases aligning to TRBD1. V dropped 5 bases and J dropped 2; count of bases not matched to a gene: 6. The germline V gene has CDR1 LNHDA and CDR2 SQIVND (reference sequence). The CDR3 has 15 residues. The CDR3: CASSGTGSYTDTQYF. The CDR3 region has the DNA TGTGCCAGTAGTGGGACAGGCAGTTACACAGATACGCAGTATTTT.

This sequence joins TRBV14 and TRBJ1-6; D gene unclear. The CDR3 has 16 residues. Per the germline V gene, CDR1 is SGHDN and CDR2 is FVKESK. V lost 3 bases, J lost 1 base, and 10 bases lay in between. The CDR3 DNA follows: TGTGCCAGCAGCCACTCTCTAGGTTCCTATAATTCACCCCTCCACTTT. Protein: CASSHSLGSYNSPLHF.

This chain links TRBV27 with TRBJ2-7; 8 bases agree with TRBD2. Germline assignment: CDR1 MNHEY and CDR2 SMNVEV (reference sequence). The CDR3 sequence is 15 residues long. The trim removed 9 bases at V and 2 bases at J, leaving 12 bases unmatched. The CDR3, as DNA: TGTGCCAGTCGTTATTCGGGGGGGCCGACCTACGAGCAGTACTTC. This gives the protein CASRYSGGPTYEQYF.

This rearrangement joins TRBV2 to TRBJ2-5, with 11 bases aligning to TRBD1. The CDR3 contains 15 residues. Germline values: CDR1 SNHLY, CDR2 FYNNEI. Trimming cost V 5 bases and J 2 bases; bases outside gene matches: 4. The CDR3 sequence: CASSLDRGLQETQYF. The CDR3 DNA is TGTGCCAGCAGTTTGGACAGGGGGCTTCAAGAGACCCAGTACTTC.

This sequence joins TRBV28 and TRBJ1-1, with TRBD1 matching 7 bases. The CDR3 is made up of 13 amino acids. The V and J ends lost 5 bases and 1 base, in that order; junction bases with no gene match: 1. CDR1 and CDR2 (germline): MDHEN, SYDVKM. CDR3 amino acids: CASSRDRNTEAFF. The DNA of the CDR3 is TGTGCCAGCAGTCGGGACAGGAACACTGAAGCTTTCTTT.

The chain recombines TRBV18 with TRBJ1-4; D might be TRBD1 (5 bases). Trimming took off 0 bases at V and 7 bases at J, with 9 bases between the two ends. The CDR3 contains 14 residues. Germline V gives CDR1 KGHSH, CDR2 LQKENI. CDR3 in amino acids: CASSPPGDFEKLFF. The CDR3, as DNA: TGTGCCAGCTCACCACCAGGGGACTTTGAAAAACTGTTTTTT.

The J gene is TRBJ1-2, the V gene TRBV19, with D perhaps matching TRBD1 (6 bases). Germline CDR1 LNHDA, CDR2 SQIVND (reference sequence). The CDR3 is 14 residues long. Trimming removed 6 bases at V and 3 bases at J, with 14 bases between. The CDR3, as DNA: TGTGCCAGTAGCTTGGGCAGGGGAGACTATGGCTACACCTTC. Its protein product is CASSLGRGDYGYTF.

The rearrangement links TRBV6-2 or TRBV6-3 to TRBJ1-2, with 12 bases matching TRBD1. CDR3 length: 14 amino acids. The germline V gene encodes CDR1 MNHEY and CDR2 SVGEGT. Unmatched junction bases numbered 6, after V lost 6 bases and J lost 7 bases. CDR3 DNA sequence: TGTGCCAGCAGCCGGGACAGGGGGCTTTTTGGCTACACCTTC. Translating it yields CASSRDRGLFGYTF.

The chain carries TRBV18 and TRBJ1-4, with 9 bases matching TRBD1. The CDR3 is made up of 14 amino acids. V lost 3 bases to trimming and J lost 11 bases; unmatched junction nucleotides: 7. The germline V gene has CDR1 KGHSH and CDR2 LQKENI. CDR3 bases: TGTGCCAGCTCACCGGACACAGACAGGGGGAAACTGTTTTTT. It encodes CASSPDTDRGKLFF.

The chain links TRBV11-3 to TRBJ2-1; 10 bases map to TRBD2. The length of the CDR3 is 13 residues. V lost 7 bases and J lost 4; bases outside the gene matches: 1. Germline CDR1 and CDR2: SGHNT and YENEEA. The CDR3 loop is CASKLAGYNEQFF. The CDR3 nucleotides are TGTGCCAGCAAACTAGCGGGGTACAATGAGCAGTTCTTC.

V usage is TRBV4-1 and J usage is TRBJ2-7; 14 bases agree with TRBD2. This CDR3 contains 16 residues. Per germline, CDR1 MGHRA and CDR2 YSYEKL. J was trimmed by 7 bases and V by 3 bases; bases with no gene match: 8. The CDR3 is CASSQGTSGRRVEQYF. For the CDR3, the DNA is TGCGCCAGCAGCCAGGGGACTAGCGGGAGAAGGGTTGAGCAGTACTTC.

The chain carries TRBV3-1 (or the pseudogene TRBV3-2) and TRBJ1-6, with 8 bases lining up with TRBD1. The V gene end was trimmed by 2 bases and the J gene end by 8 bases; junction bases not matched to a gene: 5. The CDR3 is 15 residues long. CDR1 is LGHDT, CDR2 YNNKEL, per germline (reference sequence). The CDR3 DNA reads TGTGCCAGCAGCCAATCAGGGGGCAGGGATTCACCCCTCCACTTT. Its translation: CASSQSGGRDSPLHF.

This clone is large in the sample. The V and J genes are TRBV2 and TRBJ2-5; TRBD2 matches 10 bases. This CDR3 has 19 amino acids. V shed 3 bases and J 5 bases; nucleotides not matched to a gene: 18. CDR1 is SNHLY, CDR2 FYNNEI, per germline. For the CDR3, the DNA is TGTGCCAGCAGTGAGGGGCGCGGAAGCGGGAGGGCCCGGGGGGAGACCCAGTACTTC. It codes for CASSEGRGSGRARGETQYF.

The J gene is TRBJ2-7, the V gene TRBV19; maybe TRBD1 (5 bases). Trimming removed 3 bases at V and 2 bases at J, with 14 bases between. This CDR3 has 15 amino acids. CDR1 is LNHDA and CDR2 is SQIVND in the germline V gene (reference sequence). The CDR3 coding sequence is TGTGCCAGTAGTATGGGGTGGCCAGGGACCTACGAGCAGTACTTC. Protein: CASSMGWPGTYEQYF.

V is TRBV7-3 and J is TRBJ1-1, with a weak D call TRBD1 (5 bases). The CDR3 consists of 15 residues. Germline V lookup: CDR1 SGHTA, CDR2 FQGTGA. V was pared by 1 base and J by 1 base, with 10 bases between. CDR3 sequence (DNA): TGTGCCAGCAGCTTAATGGCAGGGAAGAACACTGAAGCTTTCTTT. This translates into CASSLMAGKNTEAFF.

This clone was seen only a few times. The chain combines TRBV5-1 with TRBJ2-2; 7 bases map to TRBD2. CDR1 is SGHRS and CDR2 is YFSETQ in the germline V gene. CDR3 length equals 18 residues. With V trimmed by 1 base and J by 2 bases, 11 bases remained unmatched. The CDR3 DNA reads TGCGCCAGCAGCTTGCAGGGAGGGATAGGGCCCAACACCGGGGAGCTGTTTTTT. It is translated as CASSLQGGIGPNTGELFF.

The CDR3 DNA is TGCGCCAGCAGCTTGACATATAATTCACCCCTCCACTTT. Translation gives CASSLTYNSPLHF. The V and J genes are TRBV5-1 and TRBJ1-6; D not certain. The germline V gene encodes CDR1 SGHRS and CDR2 YFSETQ. The CDR3 has 13 amino acids. Trimming shortened V by 1 base and J by 4 bases, and 3 bases separated the two germline ends.

In DNA form, the CDR3 reads TGTGCCAGCAGCTTACAAGGGGAAGTCGCCTATGGCTACACCTTC. It yields the protein CASSLQGEVAYGYTF. The chain links TRBV11-2 to TRBJ1-2; possible D gene TRBD1, 5 bases. This CDR3 has 15 amino acids. The germline V gene encodes CDR1 SGHAT and CDR2 FQNNGV. Trimming removed 2 bases from V and 4 bases from J, with 14 bases in between.

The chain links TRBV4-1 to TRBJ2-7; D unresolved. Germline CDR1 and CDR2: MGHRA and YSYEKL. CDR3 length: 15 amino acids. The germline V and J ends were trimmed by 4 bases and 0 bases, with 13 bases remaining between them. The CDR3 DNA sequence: TGCGCCAGCAGCCTACTTGACACCAGCTCCTACGAGCAGTACTTC. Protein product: CASSLLDTSSYEQYF.

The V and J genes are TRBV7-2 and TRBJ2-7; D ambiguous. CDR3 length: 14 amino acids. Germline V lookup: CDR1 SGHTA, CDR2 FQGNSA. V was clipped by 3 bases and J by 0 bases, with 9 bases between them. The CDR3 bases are TGTGCCAGCAGCTTGGTAGCTAGCTCCTACGAGCAGTACTTC. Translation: CASSLVASSYEQYF. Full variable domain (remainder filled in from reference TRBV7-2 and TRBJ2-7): GAGVSQSPSNKVTEKGKDVELRCDPISGHTALYWYRQSLGQGLEFLIYFQGNSAPDKSGLPSDRFSAERTGGSVSTLTIQRTQQEDSAVYLCASSLVASSYEQYFGPGTRLTVT.

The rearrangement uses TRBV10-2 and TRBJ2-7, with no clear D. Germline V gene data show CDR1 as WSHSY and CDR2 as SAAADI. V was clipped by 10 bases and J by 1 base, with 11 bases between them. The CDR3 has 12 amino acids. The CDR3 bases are TGCGCCACTGGTTCGAGTTCCTACGAGCAGTACTTC. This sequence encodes CATGSSSYEQYF.

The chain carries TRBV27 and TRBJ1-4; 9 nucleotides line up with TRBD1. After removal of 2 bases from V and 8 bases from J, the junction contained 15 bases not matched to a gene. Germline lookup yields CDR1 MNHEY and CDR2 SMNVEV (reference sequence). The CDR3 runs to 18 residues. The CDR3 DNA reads TGTGCCAGCAGTTTAAAACGTCGCGTGGGACAGGGCAGAGAAAAACTGTTTTTT. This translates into CASSLKRRVGQGREKLFF.

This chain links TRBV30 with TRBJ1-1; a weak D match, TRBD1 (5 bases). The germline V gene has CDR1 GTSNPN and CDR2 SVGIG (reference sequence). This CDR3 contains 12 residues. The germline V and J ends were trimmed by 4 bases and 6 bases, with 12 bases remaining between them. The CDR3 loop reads CAWKEQVAEAFF. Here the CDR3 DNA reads TGTGCCTGGAAGGAACAGGTCGCTGAAGCTTTCTTT.